This T cell receptor beta chain stems from a study of cytomegalovirus exposure and HLA in healthy donors. The study, taken as a whole, reports: Clusters of TCRs from the first cohort tended to co-occur in the 120 or so validation repertoires (as a later analysis found). The study put around 180 TCR beta chains on its list as cytomegalovirus-associated.

Germline CDR1 and CDR2: WSHSY and SAAADI. The CDR3 is 13 amino acids. Trimming stripped 2 bases from V and 6 bases from J, with 11 bases between. The donors formed part of the approximately 120-subject validation cohort, distinct from the approximately 630-subject first cohort. Points on this clone: The antigen is unknown.

The table came from immunoSEQ multiplex PCR; TCRdb's copy has only in-frame clones and leaves some out. The top ten hold around 3.1% of the sample, which has about 130,000 clones, over 85% seen once. The specimen was PBMCs. The TCR comes from a man aged 25 to 40 in good health and CMV-seronegative. V is TRBV10-2 and J is TRBJ2-7; tentative D call: TRBD1 (6 bases). As DNA, the CDR3 is TGCGCCAGCAGTGAGGCGTCAGGGGTCGAGCAGTACTTC. Protein sequence: CASSEASGVEQYF.